The following is a T cell receptor (beta chain) sequence with its context. Its specificity is not known. Read coverage stops 3 residues before the CDR3 terminus; the germline J gene supplies the remainder. Germline CDR1 LNHDA, CDR2 SQIVND (reference sequence). The CDR3 length is 14 residues. The V and J ends lost 4 bases and 4 bases, in that order; junction bases with no gene match: 4. This sample is drawn from a study of T cell clonality in common variable immunodeficiency. Findings and caveats of the study: Reportedly, TCR beta sequences from common variable immunodeficiency showed fewer deletions and N-nucleotide insertions.

TCRdb's copy holds only in-frame clones and misses some; the assay was immunoSEQ multiplex PCR. Recorded here are fewer than 20,000 clones, none singletons. No CVID subject was ill or on immunomodulatory drugs when sampled. J is TRBJ2-3 and V is TRBV19, with TRBD1 matching 8 bases. The origin of this receptor is a human donor with common variable immunodeficiency. Material: peripheral blood mononuclear cells. The CDR3 bases that were read are TGTGCCAGTAGTAAGACAGGGGCTGCAGATACG. It yields the protein CASSKTGAADT. In full, the CDR3 is CASSKTGAADTQYF.